These T cell receptor beta chains were read from a single sample in a study of T cells in Graves' hyperthyroidism and ophthalmopathy. TCRdb re-derived calls from the multiplex PCR reads in MiXCR, one entry per CDR3 protein. The table lists about 640,000 distinct CDR3 sequences, less than 25% of them singletons. Sequencing was performed on blood. Receptors were obtained from a man between 25 and 39 years old with Graves' ophthalmopathy. CDR3s include the opening cysteine and the closing phenylalanine or tryptophan. Each record gives: V gene, CDR3 length, clone size, J gene, D gene, CDR3 DNA, CDR3 protein. D genes are given only for firm matches. A row's size may be missing; if present it is once, few, many or a size class.

v_call: TRBV28; cdr3_length: 13; clone_size: few; j_call: TRBJ1-4; d_call: .; cdr3_nt: TGTGCCACCAGGACTTCAACTAATGAAGAACTGTTTTTT; cdr3_aa: CATRTSTNEELFF
v_call: TRBV5-8; cdr3_length: 11; clone_size: few; j_call: TRBJ2-5; d_call: TRBD2; cdr3_nt: TGTGCCTCGGCGGGGGAAGAGACCCAGTACTTC; cdr3_aa: CASAGEETQYF
v_call: TRBV3-1; cdr3_length: 16; clone_size: .; j_call: TRBJ2-3; d_call: TRBD2; cdr3_nt: TGTGCCAGCAGTCGGAGATCAGGACTAGTTCCAGATACGCAGTATTTT; cdr3_aa: CASSRRSGLVPDTQYF
v_call: TRBV6-6; cdr3_length: 14; clone_size: few; j_call: TRBJ1-4; d_call: .; cdr3_nt: TGTGCCAGCAGTTACTCAGGGACTAATGAAAAACTGTTTTTT; cdr3_aa: CASSYSGTNEKLFF
v_call: TRBV7-2; cdr3_length: 14; clone_size: .; j_call: TRBJ1-6; d_call: .; cdr3_nt: TGTGCCAGCAGCTTAATAGAGGGTAATTCACCCCTCCGCTTT; cdr3_aa: CASSLIEGNSPLRF
v_call: TRBV13; cdr3_length: 16; clone_size: .; j_call: TRBJ2-7; d_call: TRBD2; cdr3_nt: TGTGCCAGCAGCCCTCCGGGACTAGCGGGATCCTACGAGCAGTACTTC; cdr3_aa: CASSPPGLAGSYEQYF
v_call: TRBV6-1; cdr3_length: 17; clone_size: few; j_call: TRBJ2-3; d_call: TRBD2; cdr3_nt: TGTGCCAGCAGTGAATCATTGGGGGAGGGTGGAACAGATACGCAGTATTTT; cdr3_aa: CASSESLGEGGTDTQYF
v_call: TRBV7-9; cdr3_length: 15; clone_size: .; j_call: TRBJ2-1; d_call: TRBD1; cdr3_nt: TGTGCCAGCAGCTCCGACAGGGACGTCTACAATGAGCAGTTCTTC; cdr3_aa: CASSSDRDVYNEQFF
v_call: TRBV28; cdr3_length: 12; clone_size: many; j_call: TRBJ1-5; d_call: .; cdr3_nt: TGTGCCAGCAGTTTAGGGACCCTCGCCCAGCATTTT; cdr3_aa: CASSLGTLAQHF
v_call: TRBV20-1; cdr3_length: 16; clone_size: few; j_call: TRBJ1-4; d_call: TRBD1; cdr3_nt: TGCAGTGCTAGAGATCCGACAGGGTCCCCTAATGAAAAACTGTTTTTT; cdr3_aa: CSARDPTGSPNEKLFF
v_call: TRBV7-2; cdr3_length: 15; clone_size: .; j_call: TRBJ1-2; d_call: TRBD1; cdr3_nt: TGTGCCAGCAGCATCGACAGGGGGACGAACTATGGCTACACCTTC; cdr3_aa: CASSIDRGTNYGYTF
v_call: TRBV6-1; cdr3_length: 13; clone_size: few; j_call: TRBJ1-5; d_call: .; cdr3_nt: TGTGCCAGCAGAGACACGGTGGGGCTGCCCCAGCATTTT; cdr3_aa: CASRDTVGLPQHF
v_call: TRBV15; cdr3_length: 13; clone_size: few; j_call: TRBJ1-1; d_call: .; cdr3_nt: TGTGCCACCAGCAGAGGGGGCGACACTGAAGCTTTCTTT; cdr3_aa: CATSRGGDTEAFF
v_call: TRBV5-5; cdr3_length: 15; clone_size: .; j_call: TRBJ2-4; d_call: .; cdr3_nt: TGTGCCAGCGCCTCCGGGGTCTCCCTAAAAAACATTCAGTACTTC; cdr3_aa: CASASGVSLKNIQYF
v_call: TRBV28; cdr3_length: 14; clone_size: .; j_call: TRBJ1-5; d_call: .; cdr3_nt: TGTGCCAGCAGTCCCCCAGGAAACAATCAGCCCCAGCATTTT; cdr3_aa: CASSPPGNNQPQHF
v_call: TRBV7-9; cdr3_length: 15; clone_size: .; j_call: TRBJ2-5; d_call: .; cdr3_nt: TGTGCCAGCAGCCTACTACTAGGGGGCCAAGAGACCCAGTACTTC; cdr3_aa: CASSLLLGGQETQYF
v_call: TRBV11-2; cdr3_length: 14; clone_size: .; j_call: TRBJ2-5; d_call: .; cdr3_nt: TGTGCCAGCAGCTTATCGGGGGGCCTAGAGACCCAGTACTTC; cdr3_aa: CASSLSGGLETQYF
v_call: TRBV28; cdr3_length: 16; clone_size: many; j_call: TRBJ2-1; d_call: TRBD2; cdr3_nt: TGTGCCAGCAGTTCGCGGCGACTAGCGGGAGACAATGAGCAGTTCTTC; cdr3_aa: CASSSRRLAGDNEQFF
v_call: TRBV27; cdr3_length: 15; clone_size: few; j_call: TRBJ1-2; d_call: TRBD1; cdr3_nt: TGTGCCAGCAGTAGGAGGACAGGGGGCAACTATGGCTACACCTTC; cdr3_aa: CASSRRTGGNYGYTF
v_call: TRBV6-1; cdr3_length: 14; clone_size: .; j_call: TRBJ1-4; d_call: .; cdr3_nt: TGTGCCAGCAGTACCGGGACCGGCAAGGGAAAACTGTTTTTT; cdr3_aa: CASSTGTGKGKLFF
v_call: TRBV27; cdr3_length: 15; clone_size: few; j_call: TRBJ2-3; d_call: TRBD2; cdr3_nt: TGTGCCAGCAGCAGACTAGCGGGAGGGGCAGATACGCAGTATTTT; cdr3_aa: CASSRLAGGADTQYF
v_call: TRBV5-1; cdr3_length: 14; clone_size: many; j_call: TRBJ1-5; d_call: TRBD1; cdr3_nt: TGCGCCAGCAGCTTGGACAGGGGGGATCAGCCCCAGCATTTT; cdr3_aa: CASSLDRGDQPQHF
v_call: TRBV10-3; cdr3_length: 15; clone_size: .; j_call: TRBJ1-1; d_call: TRBD1; cdr3_nt: TGTGCCATCAGTGATCAGGGGGGCGCGGCCACTGAAGCTTTCTTT; cdr3_aa: CAISDQGGAATEAFF
v_call: TRBV2; cdr3_length: 14; clone_size: many; j_call: TRBJ1-5; d_call: .; cdr3_nt: TGTGCCAGCAGTGCTCTAGGATACAATCAGCCCCAGCATTTT; cdr3_aa: CASSALGYNQPQHF
v_call: TRBV6-1; cdr3_length: 16; clone_size: .; j_call: TRBJ2-1; d_call: .; cdr3_nt: TGTGCCAGCAGTGAAGGCCATCTTTTCGCCTACAATGAGCAGTTCTTC; cdr3_aa: CASSEGHLFAYNEQFF
v_call: TRBV7-8; cdr3_length: 13; clone_size: many; j_call: TRBJ2-5; d_call: .; cdr3_nt: TGTGCCAGCAGCCCTCGCGGGGAAGAGACCCAGTACTTC; cdr3_aa: CASSPRGEETQYF
v_call: TRBV12-3/TRBV12-4; cdr3_length: 18; clone_size: few; j_call: TRBJ2-2; d_call: TRBD2; cdr3_nt: TGTGCCAGCAAACCACCGGGACTAGCGGGCCAGTCGGCCGGGGAGCTGTTTTTT; cdr3_aa: CASKPPGLAGQSAGELFF
v_call: TRBV2; cdr3_length: 15; clone_size: many; j_call: TRBJ2-2; d_call: .; cdr3_nt: TGTGCCAGCAGTGAGGGCAGGGGGAACACCGGGGAGCTGTTTTTT; cdr3_aa: CASSEGRGNTGELFF
v_call: TRBV6-2/TRBV6-3; cdr3_length: 16; clone_size: many; j_call: TRBJ2-7; d_call: TRBD2; cdr3_nt: TGTGCCAGCAGTCCTAGCGGGACCCGAAGCGGGCGCGAGCAGTACTTC; cdr3_aa: CASSPSGTRSGREQYF
v_call: TRBV5-4; cdr3_length: 18; clone_size: few; j_call: TRBJ2-7; d_call: TRBD2; cdr3_nt: TGTGCCAGCAGCAAAAAACTAAGGACCCAGCGGGGGACCTACGAGCAGTACTTC; cdr3_aa: CASSKKLRTQRGTYEQYF
v_call: TRBV20-1; cdr3_length: 14; clone_size: .; j_call: TRBJ1-2; d_call: TRBD1; cdr3_nt: TGCAGTGCTAGAGTCCGACAGGGACTCTATGGCTACACCTTC; cdr3_aa: CSARVRQGLYGYTF
v_call: TRBV20-1; cdr3_length: 16; clone_size: few; j_call: TRBJ2-1; d_call: TRBD2; cdr3_nt: TGCAGTGCTAGAGTTCGGCTAGCGGGAAACTACAATGAGCAGTTCTTC; cdr3_aa: CSARVRLAGNYNEQFF
v_call: TRBV5-1; cdr3_length: 15; clone_size: many; j_call: TRBJ2-7; d_call: TRBD1; cdr3_nt: TGCGCCAGCAGCAATACAGGGGGCGGGTTAGGCGAGCAGTACTTC; cdr3_aa: CASSNTGGGLGEQYF
v_call: TRBV11-2; cdr3_length: 17; clone_size: many; j_call: TRBJ2-2; d_call: TRBD2; cdr3_nt: TGTGCCAGCAGCCCCCCGGGACTAGCGGGAGAGGACGGGGAGCTGTTTTTT; cdr3_aa: CASSPPGLAGEDGELFF
v_call: TRBV3-1; cdr3_length: 15; clone_size: few; j_call: TRBJ1-6; d_call: TRBD1; cdr3_nt: TGTGCCAGCAGCCCCTCCGGGACAGGGGACTCACCCCTCCACTTT; cdr3_aa: CASSPSGTGDSPLHF
v_call: TRBV4-2; cdr3_length: 16; clone_size: .; j_call: TRBJ1-1; d_call: TRBD1; cdr3_nt: TGTGCCAGCAGCCAAGATTCCGGGACAGCGAACACTGAAGCTTTCTTT; cdr3_aa: CASSQDSGTANTEAFF
v_call: TRBV3-1; cdr3_length: 16; clone_size: many; j_call: TRBJ2-1; d_call: .; cdr3_nt: TGTGCCAGCAGCCGAATACGGGGTAGCGGTAACAATGAGCAGTTCTTC; cdr3_aa: CASSRIRGSGNNEQFF
v_call: TRBV20-1; cdr3_length: 14; clone_size: few; j_call: TRBJ2-4; d_call: TRBD1; cdr3_nt: TGCAGTGCTAGAAAGGGGACAGGGGAAAACATTCAGTACTTC; cdr3_aa: CSARKGTGENIQYF
v_call: TRBV2; cdr3_length: 14; clone_size: many; j_call: TRBJ2-2; d_call: .; cdr3_nt: TGTGCCAGCAAACAGGAAGGGAACACCGGGGAGCTGTTTTTT; cdr3_aa: CASKQEGNTGELFF
v_call: TRBV20-1; cdr3_length: 13; clone_size: few; j_call: TRBJ1-5; d_call: .; cdr3_nt: TGCAGTGCTAGGCAGGGGATGAACCAGCCCCAGCATTTT; cdr3_aa: CSARQGMNQPQHF
v_call: TRBV9; cdr3_length: 15; clone_size: .; j_call: TRBJ2-1; d_call: TRBD2; cdr3_nt: TGTGCCAGCAGCGTCTGGGAGGGCTCCTACAATGAGCAGTTCTTC; cdr3_aa: CASSVWEGSYNEQFF
v_call: TRBV20-1; cdr3_length: 11; clone_size: .; j_call: TRBJ2-2; d_call: .; cdr3_nt: TGCAGTGCTCGGAACACCGGGGAGCTGTTTTTT; cdr3_aa: CSARNTGELFF
v_call: TRBV28; cdr3_length: 17; clone_size: many; j_call: TRBJ2-3; d_call: TRBD2; cdr3_nt: TGTGCCAGCAGTCCGAGACGTAAGCGGGAGGGCCGGAATACGCAGTATTTT; cdr3_aa: CASSPRRKREGRNTQYF
v_call: TRBV19; cdr3_length: 16; clone_size: few; j_call: TRBJ1-4; d_call: .; cdr3_nt: TGTGCCAGTAGTCCTCGGAGGGGTGGAACTAATGAAAAACTGTTTTTT; cdr3_aa: CASSPRRGGTNEKLFF
v_call: TRBV24-1; cdr3_length: 13; clone_size: .; j_call: TRBJ2-7; d_call: .; cdr3_nt: TGTGCCACCAGTGATTTGCTCGGCGTCGAGCAGTACTTC; cdr3_aa: CATSDLLGVEQYF
v_call: TRBV7-9; cdr3_length: 15; clone_size: .; j_call: TRBJ2-1; d_call: .; cdr3_nt: TGTGCCAGCAGCTCAGGGTGGGACCGCGAGGGCGAGCAGTTCTTC; cdr3_aa: CASSSGWDREGEQFF
v_call: TRBV4-1; cdr3_length: 17; clone_size: .; j_call: TRBJ2-7; d_call: TRBD1; cdr3_nt: TGCGCCAGCAGCCACAACGCCCCGGGACAGGGTAAGATCGAGCAGTACTTC; cdr3_aa: CASSHNAPGQGKIEQYF
v_call: TRBV6-1; cdr3_length: 14; clone_size: .; j_call: TRBJ1-5; d_call: .; cdr3_nt: TGTGCCAGCTACGCGGTACAGGGCGATCAGCCCCAGCATTTT; cdr3_aa: CASYAVQGDQPQHF
v_call: TRBV5-1; cdr3_length: 11; clone_size: few; j_call: TRBJ2-1; d_call: .; cdr3_nt: TGCGCCAGCAGCACTAGCCAGGAGCAGTTCTTC; cdr3_aa: CASSTSQEQFF
v_call: TRBV12-3/TRBV12-4; cdr3_length: 14; clone_size: .; j_call: TRBJ1-6; d_call: TRBD1; cdr3_nt: TGTGCCAGCACAGCGGGACAGGGGAGTTCACCCCTCCACTTT; cdr3_aa: CASTAGQGSSPLHF
v_call: TRBV24-1; cdr3_length: 15; clone_size: many; j_call: TRBJ1-1; d_call: .; cdr3_nt: TGTGCGGAGGTCGAGGTGACAGGAGGGAACACTGAAGCTTTCTTT; cdr3_aa: CAEVEVTGGNTEAFF
v_call: TRBV20-1; cdr3_length: 14; clone_size: many; j_call: TRBJ2-1; d_call: .; cdr3_nt: TGCAGTGCTGGGGGCGGGAGAGGCTACAATGAGCAGTTCTTC; cdr3_aa: CSAGGGRGYNEQFF
v_call: TRBV5-1; cdr3_length: 17; clone_size: .; j_call: TRBJ2-1; d_call: TRBD2; cdr3_nt: TGCGCCAGCAGCCAACGAGTCCTAGCGGGAGGAACCAATGAGCAGTTCTTC; cdr3_aa: CASSQRVLAGGTNEQFF
v_call: TRBV2; cdr3_length: 13; clone_size: many; j_call: TRBJ1-1; d_call: .; cdr3_nt: TGTGCCAGCAGGGTTGACCTGAACACTGAAGCTTTCTTT; cdr3_aa: CASRVDLNTEAFF
v_call: TRBV11-2; cdr3_length: 14; clone_size: .; j_call: TRBJ2-3; d_call: TRBD2; cdr3_nt: TGTGCCAGCAGCCGAGCGGGAGGGCTAAATACGCAGTATTTT; cdr3_aa: CASSRAGGLNTQYF
v_call: TRBV7-2; cdr3_length: 14; clone_size: many; j_call: TRBJ2-7; d_call: .; cdr3_nt: TGTGCCAGCAGCTTTAGTCGGGCGGCTCTGGAGCAGTACTTC; cdr3_aa: CASSFSRAALEQYF
v_call: TRBV11-2; cdr3_length: 15; clone_size: once; j_call: TRBJ2-2; d_call: TRBD2; cdr3_nt: TGTGCCAGCAGAAAACCGGGACTAGCGACCGGGGAGCTGTTTTTT; cdr3_aa: CASRKPGLATGELFF
v_call: TRBV9; cdr3_length: 16; clone_size: .; j_call: TRBJ2-3; d_call: TRBD2; cdr3_nt: TGTGCCAGCAGCGTAGTGGGACGGGAGGGCCGGGATACGCAGTATTTT; cdr3_aa: CASSVVGREGRDTQYF
v_call: TRBV6-1; cdr3_length: 16; clone_size: .; j_call: TRBJ2-3; d_call: TRBD1; cdr3_nt: TGTGCCAGCAGTTCCCGGACAGGGAAGAGGACAGATACGCAGTATTTT; cdr3_aa: CASSSRTGKRTDTQYF
v_call: TRBV30; cdr3_length: 13; clone_size: few; j_call: TRBJ1-6; d_call: .; cdr3_nt: TGTGCCTGGAGGAGGTTTCTAAGTTCACCCCTCCACTTT; cdr3_aa: CAWRRFLSSPLHF